This T cell receptor beta chain was retrieved from a study of regulatory T cells in long-lasting Graves disease. V was trimmed by 7 bases and J by 3 bases, leaving 11 bases between them. CDR1 is LGHNT, CDR2 FRNRAP, per germline. The CDR3 runs 13 residues. Assembly of TCR beta libraries relied on iRepertoire HTBI primers together with Arm-PCR of CDR3 regions. TCRdb passed the multiplex PCR reads through MiXCR, listing each CDR3 protein once. The sample contains hundreds of thousands of distinct CDR3 sequences, around 16% of which appear only once. This clonotype has at least ten counts. Its antigen is unknown. Time point indicated: newly diagnosed GD, antithyroid drugs for less than 3 months. The authors made the TCR library using RNA they extracted from PBMCs. Study-wide results and limits: It was in persistent disease that TRBV28, TRBJ1-2 and TRBJ2-5 were favored. Lower TCR diversity was seen in persistent Graves' patients than in newly diagnosed ones.

The sample was peripheral blood mononuclear cells (PBMCs), taken at new diagnosis, from a patient treated with antithyroid drugs. This clonotype was sampled from a female donor with Graves disease. The V call is TRBV12-5, the J call TRBJ2-3; D may be TRBD1 (5 bases). Written as DNA, the CDR3 is TGTGCTAGTGTCGTTAGGGGAACAGATACGCAGTATTTT. Translated: CASVVRGTDTQYF.